These 27 T cell receptor beta chains share one sample of origin, sequenced in a study of metastatic and nonmetastatic thyroid tumors (TCRdb year 2020). Libraries were constructed by PCR. The instrument given in TCRdb is Illumina HiSeq 4000. TCRdb took the public reads, trimmed them with fastp at Q25, ran MiXCR for clone calling and kept in-frame beta chains. Within this sample are 85,000 to 95,000 clones, with more than 12% of them counted one time only. Of the sample, roughly 3.9% is held by the ten largest clones. No patient had received any treatment before thyroid surgery. Source material: blood. These receptors were collected from a female donor with papillary thyroid cancer or a benign thyroid nodule (not recorded which). Some clones in this sample may be carry-over from other donors' samples.

This clone was picked up a small number of times. Being one base from a much bigger clone, this may be a read error. The CDR3 DNA follows: TGTGCCAGCAGCCAAGCCGCGGGGGCTTCGGGCACTGAATCTTTCTTT. It specifies CASSQAAGASGTESFF. The V call is TRBV11-1, the J call TRBJ1-1; a weak D match, TRBD1 (6 bases). In germline, CDR1 is SGHAT, CDR2 FQDESV (reference sequence). The CDR3 extends over 16 amino acids.

This clone has a single count. A read error may produce the germline difference seen at one junction end. This chain joins TRBV19 and TRBJ2-1, with 8 bases aligning to TRBD2. There are 18 residues in the CDR3. CDR1 LNHDA and CDR2 SQIVND come from the germline V gene (reference sequence). CDR3 nucleotides: TGTGCCAGTAGTATAGGCCTAGCGGGCGGCTACTCCTACAATGATCAGTTCTTC. The encoded protein is CASSIGLAGGYSYNDQFF.

This clone was detected many times. V gene TRBV7-8 combines with J gene TRBJ1-5; 8 positions agree with TRBD1. Germline V gene sequence: CDR1 SGHVS, CDR2 FQNEAQ. V was clipped by 4 bases and J by 1 base; unmatched bases: 6. The CDR3 is 16 amino acids. The CDR3 DNA reads as TGTGCCAGCAGCTCCCAGGGGGCGCGGAGCAATCAGCCCCAGCATTTT. It encodes CASSSQGARSNQPQHF. Full variable domain (rest looked up from reference TRBV7-8 and TRBJ1-5): GAGVSQSPRYKVAKRGQDVALRCDPISGHVSLFWYQQALGQGPEFLTYFQNEAQLDKSGLPSDRFFAERPEGSVSTLKIQRTQQEDSAVYLCASSSQGARSNQPQHFGDGTRLSIL.

This clone was observed a few times. This CDR3 is also generated by other DNA sequences in the sample. The chain links TRBV20-1 to TRBJ2-5; D possibly corresponds to TRBD2 (6 bases). V lost 3 bases and J lost 5, with 10 bases in between. CDR1 and CDR2 from the germline V gene are DFQATT and SNEGSKA (reference sequence). The CDR3 runs 12 residues. CDR3 nucleotides: TGCAGTGCTAGGCGGGGCCTTGAGACCCAGTACTTC. It codes for CSARRGLETQYF.

A remark on this clone: This may be a read error: a much more frequent sequence differs by one nucleotide. The rearrangement links TRBV6-4 to TRBJ2-3; weak D call: TRBD2 (5 bases). The CDR3 consists of 16 residues. In germline, CDR1 is MRHNA, CDR2 SNTAGT. Trimming left V 5 bases short and J 0 bases short, with 15 bases between. The CDR3 DNA is TGTGCCAGCAGTCCTAGAAGCGGTTCTAGCACAGATACGCAGTATTTT. This encodes CASSPRSGSSTDTQYF.

This clone was counted ten times or more. V and J are TRBV27 and TRBJ1-2; D might be TRBD1 (6 bases). Germline-derived CDR1 and CDR2 are MNHEY and SMNVEV (reference sequence). Trimming took 2 bases from V and 4 from J, leaving 17 bases between them. This CDR3 comprises 16 residues. For the CDR3, the DNA is TGTGCCAGCAGTTTAAACGGGGGGCAAGGCTTCTATGGCTACACCTTC. This encodes CASSLNGGQGFYGYTF.

This clone was detected only a few times. This could be a read error, since a much larger clone is one nucleotide away. J is TRBJ1-6 and V is TRBV4-1; 7 positions match TRBD1. The CDR3 runs 16 residues. CDR1 and CDR2 (germline): MGHRA, YSYEKL. V lost 3 bases and J lost 10; bases outside the gene matches: 12. The CDR3 sequence is CASSQGRWDSRSPLHF. For the CDR3, the DNA is TGCGCCAGCAGCCAGGGTCGCTGGGACAGTAGGTCACCCCTCCACTTT.

There are many counts of this clone. The J gene is TRBJ2-2, the V gene TRBV27; 7 positions agree with TRBD1. CDR3 length: 15 amino acids. After removal of 3 bases from V and 0 bases from J, the junction contained 1 base not matched to a gene. Germline V gene lookup returns CDR1 MNHEY and CDR2 SMNVEV (reference sequence). The CDR3 loop is CASSLGTANTGELFF. Here the CDR3 DNA reads TGTGCCAGCAGTTTGGGGACAGCGAACACCGGGGAGCTGTTTTTT.

There are many counts of this clone. The V gene is TRBV6-1, the J gene TRBJ2-5; 14 bases are shared with TRBD2. The CDR3 runs 16 residues. The V gene end was trimmed by 5 bases and the J gene end by 5 bases; junction bases not matched to a gene: 7. Germline assignment: CDR1 MNHNS and CDR2 SASEGT. CDR3 amino acids: CASSRTSGGREETQYF. The CDR3 DNA is TGTGCCAGCAGTCGGACTAGCGGGGGGCGTGAGGAGACCCAGTACTTC.

V is TRBV4-1 and J is TRBJ2-6; possible D gene TRBD1, 5 bases. Trimming removed 0 bases from V and 2 bases from J, with 14 bases in between. Germline V gene data show CDR1 as MGHRA and CDR2 as YSYEKL. The CDR3 extends over 18 amino acids. The CDR3: CASSQEGPQVTGANVLTF. As DNA, the CDR3 is TGCGCCAGCAGCCAAGAGGGGCCACAGGTCACTGGGGCCAACGTCCTGACTTTC.

The chain carries TRBV10-2 and TRBJ1-5, with no clear D. Trimming removed 5 bases from V and 4 bases from J, with 9 bases in between. Per the germline V gene, CDR1 is WSHSY and CDR2 is SAAADI. This CDR3 contains 13 residues. CDR3 residues: CASSSDNNQPQHF. CDR3 bases: TGCGCCAGCAGTTCAGACAATAATCAGCCCCAGCATTTT.

On this clone itself: A read error may produce the germline difference seen at one junction end. This chain joins TRBV20-1 and TRBJ2-2; D unresolved. The CDR3 is 14 residues long. In germline, CDR1 is DFQATT, CDR2 SNEGSKA (reference sequence). CDR3 nucleotides: TGCAGTGCTAGACGGCTCCAGAGCACCGGCGAGCTGTTTTTT. As protein: CSARRLQSTGELFF.

This clone was detected ten times or more. The rearrangement uses TRBV28 and TRBJ1-5, with unresolved D. Between the trimmed V and J ends, which lost 3 bases and 1 base, there was a span of 13 bases. The CDR3 consists of 16 residues. Germline values: CDR1 MDHEN, CDR2 SYDVKM. CDR3 in amino acids: CASSFGVDWSNQPQHF. The CDR3 coding sequence is TGTGCCAGCAGTTTCGGGGTTGACTGGAGCAATCAGCCCCAGCATTTT.

In its sample, this clone was seen many times. The genes are TRBV20-1 and TRBJ2-7; 9 nucleotides match TRBD1. Germline CDR1 is DFQATT and CDR2 is SNEGSKA (reference sequence). The CDR3 covers 14 residues. V dropped 2 bases and J dropped 2; count of bases not matched to a gene: 4. CDR3 loop: CSARRGQGTYEQYF. The CDR3 nucleotides are TGCAGTGCTAGACGGGGACAGGGAACCTACGAGCAGTACTTC.

This clone was recorded many times. The chain is built from TRBV7-3 and TRBJ2-2; 9 bases are a match to TRBD1. Germline trimming cut 3 bases from V and 6 bases from J; bases unmatched to any gene: 5. There are 15 residues in the CDR3. Germline V gene lookup returns CDR1 SGHTA and CDR2 FQGTGA. The CDR3 is CASSLDRGGAGELFF. CDR3 bases: TGTGCCAGCAGCTTGGACAGGGGAGGCGCCGGGGAGCTGTTTTTT.

Regarding this clone: The junction and the germline gene differ at one end; a read error may be behind it. At the DNA level, this CDR3 is encoded by other sequences in the same sample as well. J is TRBJ2-2 and V is TRBV7-7; no clear D. The CDR3 totals 15 residues. Per germline, CDR1 SSHAT and CDR2 FNYEAQ (reference sequence). Here the CDR3 DNA reads TGTGCTAGCAGCTTACTAAAAGTTGGCACCGGGGAGCTGTTTTTT. Translation gives CASSLLKVGTGELFF.

This clone was counted ten times or more. The chain has TRBV3-1 and TRBJ2-7, with D unresolved. CDR3 size: 12 residues. V was clipped by 2 bases and J by 4 bases, with 6 bases between them. CDR1 and CDR2 from the germline V gene are LGHDT and YNNKEL (reference sequence). In DNA form, the CDR3 reads TGTGCCAGCAGCCAATCGTTTTACGAGCAGTACTTC. Translation: CASSQSFYEQYF.

This clone was seen ten or more times. The rearrangement uses TRBV11-2 and TRBJ2-7, with D perhaps matching TRBD1 or TRBD2 (6 bases each). Germline CDR1 and CDR2: SGHAT and FQNNGV. V was trimmed by 0 bases and J by 4 bases, leaving 16 bases between them. The CDR3 consists of 16 residues. In DNA, the CDR3 is TGTGCCAGCAGCTTAGATGAGTGGGGGGCGACGTACGAGCAGTACTTC. It codes for CASSLDEWGATYEQYF.

This clone was observed at least ten times. V and J are TRBV7-2 and TRBJ2-7; D is uncertain. From germline, CDR1 is SGHTA and CDR2 FQGNSA. There are 14 residues in the CDR3. V lost 5 bases to trimming and J lost 0 bases, with 11 bases between them. DNA of the CDR3: TGTGCCAGCAGCACCTGGACCCACTCCTACGAGCAGTACTTC. This sequence encodes CASSTWTHSYEQYF.

The V and J genes are TRBV6-2 or TRBV6-3 and TRBJ2-2, with no clear D. The CDR3 extends over 16 amino acids. V lost 0 bases and J lost 1, with 9 bases in between. Germline loops: CDR1 MNHEY, CDR2 SVGEGT. The CDR3 nucleotides read TGTGCCAGCAGTTACTCGAGAAGGCTGAACACCGGGGAGCTGTTTTTT. It translates to CASSYSRRLNTGELFF.

In this sample, this clone turned up many times. The chain employs TRBV20-1 and TRBJ2-7, with unresolved D. The V end lost 5 bases, the J end lost 0 bases, and 8 bases lay between the germline ends. Per germline, CDR1 DFQATT and CDR2 SNEGSKA (reference sequence). The CDR3 has 12 residues. CDR3 in amino acids: CSALRSSYEQYF. For the CDR3, the DNA is TGCAGTGCTCTGAGGAGCTCCTACGAGCAGTACTTC.

CDR3 coding DNA: TGTGCCACCAGCATGGAGAAAGGGGCGCAGCCCCAGCATTTT. It translates to CATSMEKGAQPQHF. The rearrangement uses TRBV15 and TRBJ1-5; possible D gene TRBD1, 5 bases. Germline V gene data show CDR1 as LNHNV and CDR2 as YYDKDF (reference sequence). V lost 4 bases to trimming and J lost 7 bases, with 14 bases between them. The CDR3 totals 14 residues.

This clone has a count of ten or more. J is TRBJ1-2 and V is TRBV2; the D is unclear. The CDR3 loop spans 14 amino acids. Looked up from germline, CDR1 is SNHLY and CDR2 is FYNNEI. The V end lost 6 bases, the J end lost 4 bases, and 15 bases lay between the germline ends. CDR3 sequence: CASSAPGTTYGYTF. Here the CDR3 DNA reads TGTGCCAGCAGCGCTCCGGGAACCACCTATGGCTACACCTTC.

This clone was seen at least ten times. With a much larger clone just one base away, this may be a read error. This chain uses TRBV12-3 or TRBV12-4 with TRBJ2-7, with 8 positions matching TRBD1. The CDR3 runs to 13 residues. V gave up 6 bases and J gave up 5 bases; unmatched junction bases: 6. CDR3 loop: CASSDRGPDEQYF. CDR3 bases: TGTGCCAGCAGCGACAGGGGCCCCGACGAGCAGTACTTC.

This clone was seen at least ten times. The chain recombines TRBV4-1 with TRBJ1-2; D may be TRBD1 (5 bases). In germline, CDR1 is MGHRA, CDR2 YSYEKL. Trimming stripped 2 bases from V and 9 bases from J, with 16 bases between. The CDR3 totals 14 residues. The chain's CDR3 is CASSQKWGGESYTF. The CDR3 DNA is TGCGCCAGCAGCCAAAAGTGGGGGGGGGAGAGCTACACCTTC.

This clone was picked up many times. The rearrangement links TRBV6-1 to TRBJ1-5; perhaps TRBD1 as D (5 bases). Trimming took off 2 bases at V and 7 bases at J, with 12 bases between the two ends. This CDR3 is built from 14 residues. Germline V gene data show CDR1 as MNHNS and CDR2 as SASEGT. CDR3 DNA: TGTGCCAGCAGTGAACTTCGCAGGGTGCAGCCCCAGCATTTT. This gives the protein CASSELRRVQPQHF.

The gene calls are TRBV27 and TRBJ2-3; D is ambiguous. The germline CDR1 and CDR2 sequences are MNHEY and SMNVEV (reference sequence). V gave up 3 bases and J gave up 2 bases, with 6 bases separating them. This CDR3 region has 13 residues. The CDR3, as DNA: TGTGCCAGCAGTTTGATGTTCACAGATACGCAGTATTTT. Translated, it gives CASSLMFTDTQYF.